This entry describes one T cell receptor (beta chain). This clonotype was observed a handful of times. Its antigen remains undetermined. One base away there is no much larger clone; base qualities are not given. Read against the paper, the sample's treatment or condition label means: live attenuated yellow fever vaccine strain. At every blood-draw timepoint, two biological replicates of bulk PBMCs were collected. A standard Ficoll-Paque protocol was used to isolate PBMCs from peripheral blood. TriZol was used to extract RNA from bulk PBMCs, from CD4 and CD8 fractions, and from dextramer-positive and dextramer-negative fractions. These data belong to a study of T cells after yellow fever vaccination (dated by TCRdb to between 2018 and 2020). Study-level background: The SMART-Seq v4 Ultra Low Input RNA kit was used to prepare libraries from fractions with low cell numbers. To follow T-cell clones before and after primary and booster YFV17D yellow fever vaccination, bulk TCR alpha and beta repertoires were sequenced over time. Blood samples were taken at several timepoints before and after primary and secondary immunization, and bulk PBMC replicates and cell subsets were isolated. Two healthy male donors, one aged 18 to 30 and one aged 30 to 40 years, made up the cohort. Broader findings and caveats from the paper: A small fraction of clonotypes showed up in both the CD4 and CD8 compartments, probably as a result of convergent recombination. Computational filtering was required because FACS-sorted repertoires could contain abundant contaminating clonotypes from the bulk population. After the booster, most clones that had expanded after primary vaccination were detected again (roughly 95% of CD4 and around nine tenths of CD8), suggesting broad maintenance of memory. Because the study included only a couple of donors, the extent to which the findings can be generalized is limited. The secondary T-cell response was found to be weaker but faster than the primary response, with a peak reached on day 5 rather than on day 15.

TCR cDNA was synthesized by 5'RACE template switching, which introduced a universal primer site and unique molecular identifiers. Priming of cDNA synthesis was performed from both the TCR alpha and TCR beta constant segments. Two PCR steps were used to amplify libraries, with sample barcodes and sequencing adapters being added in the second step. Sequencing of libraries was performed on Illumina HiSeq 2500 (2x100 bp) or NovaSeq (2x150 bp). The original pipeline was this. Reads were demultiplexed and collapsed into UMI consensus sequences with MIGEC, and V(D)J alignment was performed with MiXCR. Clonotypes responding to the vaccine were identified with edgeR on replicate PBMC samples, with the criteria of FDR below 0.01 and a log2 fold change above 5 up to day 15. Each bulk clonotype was labeled CD4 or CD8 based on which sequenced repertoire, CD4 or CD8, contained the clonotype at higher abundance. TCRdb trimmed the raw reads at Q25, called clones with MiXCR and kept productive beta chains. Rows matching on CDR3 protein sequence are summarized as one entry with the most common DNA and genes. TCRdb assigned the V and J calls; the authors' analysis was not used. Here the sample has 450,000 to 550,000 distinct CDR3 sequences; 19% occur a single time. The ten top clones hold over 11% of the sample.

The sequence came from a man under 40 who received the YFV17D yellow fever vaccine. This material consisted of PBMCs, taken 15 days after the yellow fever booster vaccination.

DNA sequence: TGTGCCAGCAGCTTTGCACGGGACTTGAACACTGAAGCTTTCTTT. Its protein reads: CASSFARDLNTEAFF. The sequence is built from TRBV7-2 and TRBJ1-1; the D gene is possibly TRBD1, with 5 bases matching. V sheds 3 bases and J sheds 0 bases, leaving 11 bases between their ends. From the cysteine through the phenylalanine, the CDR3 covers 15 amino acids. CDR3 DNA is the only sequence kept; it has 45 bases, read in frame from the first base. According to the germline V gene, CDR1 reads SGHTA and CDR2 reads FQGNSA.